This TCR beta chain was profiled in a study of T cell responses to AZD1222 COVID-19 vaccine. Regarding this clone: Antigen: not known.

Whole-study results and caveats: Females outnumbered males among donors, who were mostly white British; clonal diversity was possibly underestimated. The CD4 TCRs associated with vaccination extended across spike and predominated at 160-218 and 743-854. The study identified only six AZD1222 recipients as seropositive at baseline.

This CDR3 has 14 residues. Trimming removed 2 bases at V and 0 bases at J, with 5 bases between. Per the germline V gene, CDR1 is WNHNN and CDR2 is SYGVQD (reference sequence). TCRdb's copy holds only in-frame clones and misses some; the assay was immunoSEQ multiplex PCR. The repertoire has 85,000 to 100,000 clones, about 88% of them found once; the top ten carry roughly 3.5%. The TCR originated in an adult in good health. V gene TRBV10-1 combines with J gene TRBJ1-3; possibly TRBD1 for D (5 bases). This sample comprised peripheral blood, obtained on day 0 of AZD1222 vaccination. This CDR3 is CASSEGGSGNTIYF. CDR3 in DNA: TGCGCCAGCAGTGAGGGGGGCTCTGGAAACACCATATATTTT.